A single sample gave rise to the 9 T cell receptor beta chains below, sequenced in a study of blood T cell repertoires in COVID-19. Only in-frame clones appear in the TCRdb table, and some are missing; sequencing was by immunoSEQ multiplex PCR. The sample shows 340,000 or so clones, approximately 86% of them seen only once. The specimen sequenced was PBMCs or T cells enriched from blood (not recorded which). The receptors derive from a woman aged 40 to 50 with acute COVID-19.

The CDR3, as DNA: TGTGCCAGCAGCGTAATGGGACACGTCCCCGGGGAGCTGTTTTTT. This encodes CASSVMGHVPGELFF. The chain recombines TRBV9 with TRBJ2-2; TRBD1 is a possible D gene (6 bases). V was shortened by 1 base and J by 6 bases, with 13 bases between the two germline ends. There are 15 residues in the CDR3. In germline, CDR1 is SGDLS, CDR2 YYNGEE.

The V and J genes are TRBV28 and TRBJ2-7; unclear D gene. From germline, CDR1 is MDHEN and CDR2 SYDVKM. There are 13 residues in the CDR3. Trimming removed 6 bases from V and 0 bases from J, with 9 bases in between. The CDR3 sequence is CASSYSLSYEQYF. CDR3 sequence (DNA): TGTGCCAGCAGCTATTCCCTCTCCTACGAGCAGTACTTC.

This sequence joins TRBV7-6 and TRBJ2-2; 12 bases are shared with TRBD1. The germline V gene has CDR1 SGHVS and CDR2 FNYEAQ. The ends lost 3 bases at V and 2 bases at J; junction bases unmatched: 7. The CDR3 totals 18 residues. CDR3 sequence reads: CASSFRGTGGYNTGELFF. The CDR3 DNA reads TGTGCCAGCAGCTTTAGGGGGACAGGGGGCTATAACACCGGGGAGCTGTTTTTT.

The V gene is TRBV4-3, the J gene TRBJ1-1, with a weak D call TRBD1 (6 bases). The CDR3 sequence is 17 residues long. The germline CDR1 and CDR2 sequences are LGHNA and YSLEER. Trimming shortened V by 0 bases and J by 1 base, and 15 bases separated the two germline ends. CDR3 coding DNA: TGCGCCAGCAGCCAAGACGGAGGGGGGGCTTGGAACACTGAAGCTTTCTTT. Amino acids: CASSQDGGGAWNTEAFF.

The chain recombines TRBV15 with TRBJ2-3, with D unclear. Trimming left V 0 bases short and J 1 base short, with 5 bases between. Germline V gene data show CDR1 as LNHNV and CDR2 as YYDKDF (reference sequence). The CDR3 totals 14 residues. For the CDR3, the DNA is TGTGCCACCAGCAGAGATCGGGGCACAGATACGCAGTATTTT. As protein: CATSRDRGTDTQYF.

This chain uses TRBV6-2 or TRBV6-3 with TRBJ2-2; D possibly corresponds to TRBD1 (6 bases). V was trimmed by 4 bases and J by 6 bases, leaving 12 bases between them. The CDR3 extends over 14 amino acids. The germline V gene has CDR1 MNHEY and CDR2 SVGEGT. The CDR3 loop is CASSSGQKPGELFF. CDR3 nucleotide sequence: TGTGCCAGCAGTTCCGGACAGAAACCCGGGGAGCTGTTTTTT.

The genes are TRBV28 and TRBJ2-1; TRBD2 matches 16 bases. Trimming at V came to 6 bases and at J to 4 bases, leaving 12 bases not matched to a gene. The V gene's germline CDR1 is MDHEN and CDR2 SYDVKM. This CDR3 has 19 residues. The CDR3 DNA reads as TGTGCCAGCAGCTCCGCGGGACTAGCGGGAGGGCAATCTTACAATGAGCAGTTCTTC. Translated: CASSSAGLAGGQSYNEQFF.

CDR3 residues: CASRTTQKPNEQFF. The CDR3 DNA follows: TGTGCCAGTAGGACGACTCAGAAGCCTAATGAGCAGTTCTTC. The gene calls are TRBV19 and TRBJ2-1; D is unclear. V shed 6 bases and J shed 7 bases, with 16 bases lying between them. CDR1 and CDR2 (germline): LNHDA, SQIVND (reference sequence). The CDR3 runs 14 residues.

For this clone: Different DNA sequences within this sample yield the same CDR3. The chain couples TRBV11-2 to TRBJ2-7; 8 bases fit TRBD1. V was clipped by 5 bases and J by 3 bases; unmatched bases: 3. The CDR3 extends over 13 amino acids. Germline lookup yields CDR1 SGHAT and CDR2 FQNNGV. The CDR3 sequence is CASSPDRGYEQYF. CDR3 nucleotide sequence: TGTGCCAGCAGCCCCGACAGGGGCTACGAGCAGTACTTC.